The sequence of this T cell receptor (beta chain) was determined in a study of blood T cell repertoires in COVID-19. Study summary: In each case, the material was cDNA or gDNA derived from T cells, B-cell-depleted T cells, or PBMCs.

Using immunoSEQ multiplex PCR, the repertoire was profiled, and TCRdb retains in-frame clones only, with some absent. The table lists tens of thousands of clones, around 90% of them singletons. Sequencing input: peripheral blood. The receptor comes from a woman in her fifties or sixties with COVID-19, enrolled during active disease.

The CDR3 reads CAWSEGLDSPLHF. CDR3 nucleotides: TGTGCCTGGAGTGAAGGACTTGATTCACCCCTCCACTTT. V gene TRBV30 combines with J gene TRBJ1-6; D gene ambiguous. Germline V gene lookup returns CDR1 GTSNPN and CDR2 SVGIG (reference sequence). The CDR3 covers 13 residues. The V end lost 1 base, the J end lost 8 bases, and 9 bases lay between the germline ends.